What follows are 31 T cell receptor beta chains derived from one specimen sequenced in a study of beta chain features in type 1 diabetes. General study points: Among patients with Type 1 diabetes, TCRB CDR3s were moderately but significantly shorter in every one of the four CD4+ subsets.

The antigens for these receptors are not known. Investigators reverse transcribed all isolated RNA, so they sequenced expressed TCRB transcripts. Sequenced by immunoSEQ multiplex PCR; TCRdb stores in-frame clones only, minus some. The top ten hold approximately 0.018% of the sample, which has 200,000 to 250,000 clones, about 15% seen once. Material: naive CD4+ T cells from blood. The origin of the receptors is a man aged 25 to 45 with type 1 diabetes.

This clone was counted only a few times. The rearrangement uses TRBV5-1 and TRBJ2-1, with a possible D match to TRBD2 (6 bases). Germline CDR1 SGHRS, CDR2 YFSETQ. The CDR3 is 14 amino acids. Trimming pared 0 bases from V and 12 bases from J, leaving 16 bases between. The CDR3 spells CASSLEVPSGGQFF. The CDR3 region has the DNA TGCGCCAGCAGCTTGGAGGTCCCCTCCGGGGGGCAGTTCTTC.

This clone occurred a few times. CDR3 nucleotides: TGTGCCTGGAGTGGCGGTCCGAACACTGAAGCTTTCTTT. Residues: CAWSGGPNTEAFF. V and J are TRBV30 and TRBJ1-1; D ambiguous. The germline V gene encodes CDR1 GTSNPN and CDR2 SVGIG (reference sequence). V was shortened by 1 base and J by 1 base, with 7 bases between the two germline ends. The CDR3 has 13 residues.

This clone was counted between two and nine times. The chain links TRBV2 to TRBJ2-4, with D perhaps matching TRBD2 (5 bases). This CDR3 has 13 amino acids. The germline CDR1 and CDR2 sequences are SNHLY and FYNNEI. Trimming shortened V by 6 bases and J by 5 bases, and 11 bases separated the two germline ends. The CDR3: CASRVDGENIQYF. Written as DNA, the CDR3 is TGTGCCAGCAGGGTAGACGGGGAAAACATTCAGTACTTC.

J is TRBJ2-3 and V is TRBV5-4, with TRBD1 as a possible D gene (8 bases). CDR1 and CDR2 (germline): SGHNT, YYREEE (reference sequence). Between the trimmed V and J ends, which lost 2 bases and 4 bases, there was a span of 23 bases. The CDR3 is 18 amino acids. CDR3: CASSFPRTGRAGSDTQYF. CDR3 DNA sequence: TGTGCCAGCAGCTTTCCCCGGACAGGGAGAGCGGGATCAGATACGCAGTATTTT.

V gene TRBV6-6 combines with J gene TRBJ2-2, with no clear D. The CDR3 loop spans 12 amino acids. CDR1 is MNHNY and CDR2 is SVGAGI in the germline V gene (reference sequence). The V end lost 5 bases, the J end lost 6 bases, and 7 bases lay between the germline ends. CDR3 sequence: CASSREAGELFF. The CDR3 DNA reads as TGTGCCAGCAGTCGAGAGGCCGGGGAGCTGTTTTTT.

The J gene is TRBJ2-2, the V gene TRBV2, with D unresolved. This CDR3 contains 15 residues. In germline, CDR1 is SNHLY, CDR2 FYNNEI. Trimming pared 2 bases from V and 1 base from J, leaving 8 bases between. The CDR3 region has the DNA TGTGCCAGCAGTGAACGCGCCGAGAACACCGGGGAGCTGTTTTTT. Protein sequence: CASSERAENTGELFF.

This clone turned up a few times. The chain is built from TRBV5-4 and TRBJ2-3; maybe TRBD1 (6 bases). The V gene's germline CDR1 is SGHNT and CDR2 YYREEE (reference sequence). This CDR3 is built from 16 residues. The germline V and J ends were trimmed by 0 bases and 3 bases, with 14 bases remaining between them. CDR3 protein: CASSLAGGQRTDTQYF. CDR3 nucleotides: TGTGCCAGCAGCTTGGCCGGTGGACAGCGGACAGATACGCAGTATTTT.

This clone was observed a few times. The genes are TRBV9 and TRBJ2-3, with D uncertain. The ends were cut back, 0 bases at V and 2 bases at J, with 4 bases in the middle. The CDR3 consists of 13 residues. Germline V gene lookup returns CDR1 SGDLS and CDR2 YYNGEE. Here the CDR3 DNA reads TGTGCCAGCAGCGTAGATATCACAGATACGCAGTATTTT. It is translated as CASSVDITDTQYF.

The chain employs TRBV7-9 and TRBJ1-5, with a weak D call TRBD1 (5 bases). Germline lookup yields CDR1 SEHNR and CDR2 FQNEAQ (reference sequence). V was cut by 5 bases and J by 6 bases, with 11 bases left in between. This CDR3 is built from 13 residues. The CDR3 nucleotides read TGTGCCAGCAGCCCAGGGATCGGTCAGCCCCAGCATTTT. Translating it yields CASSPGIGQPQHF.

The chain combines TRBV30 with TRBJ2-2, with 7 bases that match TRBD2. The germline V gene encodes CDR1 GTSNPN and CDR2 SVGIG (reference sequence). V gave up 2 bases and J gave up 2 bases; unmatched junction bases: 11. The CDR3 is made up of 17 amino acids. The CDR3 sequence is CAWSSPGGFLNTGELFF. The CDR3 bases are TGTGCCTGGAGTTCACCGGGAGGTTTTCTAAACACCGGGGAGCTGTTTTTT.

The V and J genes are TRBV27 and TRBJ1-3, with 7 nucleotides matching TRBD1. This CDR3 is 15 amino acids long. Germline V lookup: CDR1 MNHEY, CDR2 SMNVEV (reference sequence). V was clipped by 6 bases and J by 0 bases; unmatched bases: 5. This CDR3 reads CASRGPGGSGNTIYF. The CDR3 DNA reads TGTGCCAGCAGGGGTCCAGGGGGCTCTGGAAACACCATATATTTT.

This clone appeared a few times. The chain combines TRBV7-2 with TRBJ2-7; TRBD1 matches 9 bases. There are 15 residues in the CDR3. The germline CDR1 and CDR2 sequences are SGHTA and FQGNSA. V was clipped by 0 bases and J by 2 bases; unmatched bases: 2. The CDR3 region has the DNA TGTGCCAGCAGCTTAGCCGGGACAGGGACCTACGAGCAGTACTTC. It translates to CASSLAGTGTYEQYF.

This clone has a handful of counts. This chain connects TRBV29-1 to TRBJ1-2; TRBD1 aligns across 8 bases. Losses at the gene ends were 6 bases for V and 7 bases for J; bases not matched to a gene: 10. Germline CDR1 reads SQVTM; CDR2 reads ANQGSEA. This CDR3 region has 13 residues. The CDR3 bases are TGCAGCGTGAGACTACAGGGGGAGGTTGGCTACACCTTC. It codes for CSVRLQGEVGYTF.

This clone was seen only a few times. The genes are TRBV6-1 and TRBJ2-7, with TRBD2 matching 15 bases. Germline trimming cut 3 bases from V and 3 bases from J; bases unmatched to any gene: 9. The CDR3 has 18 residues. The germline CDR1 and CDR2 sequences are MNHNS and SASEGT. Here the CDR3 reads CASSEVSGLAGGIYEQYF. As DNA, the CDR3 is TGTGCCAGCAGTGAGGTCTCCGGACTAGCGGGGGGGATCTACGAGCAGTACTTC.

The chain carries TRBV14 and TRBJ2-3, with D maybe TRBD2 (6 bases). V was shortened by 6 bases and J by 2 bases, with 6 bases between the two germline ends. Germline loops: CDR1 SGHDN, CDR2 FVKESK. The CDR3 is 12 amino acids. The DNA of the CDR3 is TGTGCCAGCAGGGACTACACAGATACGCAGTATTTT. It encodes CASRDYTDTQYF.

The chain couples TRBV10-3 to TRBJ1-2; D unclear. This CDR3 is 12 amino acids long. Per the germline V gene, CDR1 is ENHRY and CDR2 is SYGVKD. V lost 10 bases, J lost 7 bases, and 16 bases lay in between. As DNA, the CDR3 is TGTGCCAGCAGCGGTGAGGGAGCTGGCTACACCTTC. It specifies CASSGEGAGYTF.

The rearrangement joins TRBV27 to TRBJ1-2, with D possibly matching TRBD1 (6 bases). The CDR3 is 14 amino acids. CDR1 is MNHEY and CDR2 is SMNVEV in the germline V gene (reference sequence). V dropped 3 bases and J dropped 12 bases, with 20 bases sitting between them. The DNA of the CDR3 is TGTGCCAGCAGTTTGGCCGGTGGACAGTCCCGCCACACCTTC. Translating it yields CASSLAGGQSRHTF.

This clone was seen a few times. The rearrangement joins TRBV16 to TRBJ1-5, with 9 bases fitting TRBD1. The CDR3 is 15 residues long. Germline V lookup: CDR1 KGHSY, CDR2 FQNENV. Trimming at V came to 2 bases and at J to 6 bases, leaving 5 bases not matched to a gene. The CDR3 nucleotides read TGTGCCAGCAGCCAAGAGGGACAGGGATTTCAGCCCCAGCATTTT. The encoded protein is CASSQEGQGFQPQHF.

This CDR3 is CASSQGLVLSWQYF. CDR3 bases: TGTGCCAGCAGTCAGGGACTAGTCTTGTCATGGCAGTACTTC. The chain carries TRBV28 and TRBJ2-7, with TRBD2 identical over 8 bases. The ends lost 5 bases at V and 9 bases at J; junction bases unmatched: 12. Germline lookup yields CDR1 MDHEN and CDR2 SYDVKM. The CDR3 is 14 amino acids.

This clone appeared a few times. V and J are TRBV2 and TRBJ1-2; D uncertain. CDR1 is SNHLY, CDR2 FYNNEI, per germline. V gave up 5 bases and J gave up 0 bases, with 7 bases separating them. The CDR3 length is 13 residues. CDR3 region: CASSRQTNYGYTF. The CDR3 bases are TGTGCCAGCAGTCGACAAACTAACTATGGCTACACCTTC. Together with reference TRBV2 and TRBJ1-2, the CDR3 gives the full variable domain: EPEVTQTPSHQVTQMGQEVILRCVPISNHLYFYWYRQILGQKVEFLVSFYNNEISEKSEIFDDQFSVERPDGSNFTLKIRSTKLEDSAMYFCASSRQTNYGYTFGSGTRLTVV.

In this sample, this clone turned up a few times. This chain links TRBV7-2 with TRBJ1-2, with D unclear. The CDR3 is 15 amino acids. Trimming cost V 1 base and J 4 bases, with 13 bases left between them. The V gene's germline CDR1 is SGHTA and CDR2 FQGNSA. CDR3 coding DNA: TGTGCCAGCAGCTTAGGCCTGCAGCGGGGCTATGGCTACACCTTC. It is translated as CASSLGLQRGYGYTF.

The rearrangement uses TRBV5-1 and TRBJ2-5; D remains unclear. CDR3 size: 12 residues. CDR1 is SGHRS and CDR2 is YFSETQ in the germline V gene. V was trimmed by 0 bases and J by 5 bases, leaving 5 bases between them. CDR3 residues: CASSLGEETQYF. The CDR3 DNA reads TGCGCCAGCAGCTTGGGAGAGGAGACCCAGTACTTC.

The chain carries TRBV18 and TRBJ1-5; 9 nucleotides match TRBD1. CDR3 length: 15 residues. Germline V CDR1 and CDR2: KGHSH, LQKENI. Unmatched junction bases numbered 1, after V lost 4 bases and J lost 0 bases. The CDR3 spells CASSRTGDSNQPQHF. CDR3 bases: TGTGCCAGCTCACGGACAGGGGATAGCAATCAGCCCCAGCATTTT. Using reference TRBV18 and TRBJ1-5 for the parts outside the CDR3, the full variable domain is NAGVMQNPRHLVRRRGQEARLRCSPMKGHSHVYWYRQLPEEGLKFMVYLQKENIIDESGMPKERFSAEFPKEGPSILRIQQVVRGDSAAYFCASSRTGDSNQPQHFGDGTRLSIL.

On this clone itself: Other DNA sequences within the sample encode an identical CDR3. This chain links TRBV5-1 with TRBJ1-2, with 8 bases aligning to TRBD1. Germline values: CDR1 SGHRS, CDR2 YFSETQ. J gave up 6 bases and V 0 bases, and 4 bases lay outside the gene matches. There are 14 residues in the CDR3. The CDR3 region is CASSLDGQGDGYTF. The CDR3 DNA reads as TGCGCCAGCAGCTTGGACGGACAGGGAGATGGCTACACCTTC.

This chain connects TRBV7-8 to TRBJ2-7, with 7 bases aligning to TRBD2. Germline CDR1 SGHVS, CDR2 FQNEAQ. The CDR3 is made up of 11 amino acids. Germline trimming cut 8 bases from V and 4 bases from J; bases unmatched to any gene: 2. CDR3 nucleotide sequence: TGTGCCAGCTCGCGGGAGTACGAGCAGTACTTC. Translating gives CASSREYEQYF.

On this clone: Additional DNA sequences in this sample encode the identical CDR3. The chain couples TRBV5-1 to TRBJ1-5; possible D gene TRBD1, 5 bases. The CDR3 is 15 residues long. Trimming took off 1 base at V and 2 bases at J, with 10 bases between the two ends. Germline lookup yields CDR1 SGHRS and CDR2 YFSETQ. CDR3 region: CASSLTGGGNQPQHF. The DNA for the CDR3 is TGCGCCAGCAGCTTGACAGGCGGTGGCAATCAGCCCCAGCATTTT.

This clone has just a few counts. CDR3 coding DNA: TGCGCCAGCAGCCCCGGGACAGAGTCTGAAAAACTGTTTTTT. Translation gives CASSPGTESEKLFF. V and J are TRBV5-1 and TRBJ1-4, with TRBD1 identical over 7 bases. CDR1 SGHRS and CDR2 YFSETQ come from the germline V gene. This CDR3 has 14 amino acids. Trimming at V came to 4 bases and at J to 7 bases, leaving 7 bases not matched to a gene.

This clone has only a few counts. This chain connects TRBV5-1 to TRBJ2-1, with 9 bases lining up with TRBD1. V was clipped by 3 bases and J by 9 bases; unmatched bases: 10. Germline-derived CDR1 and CDR2 are SGHRS and YFSETQ. The CDR3 runs to 15 residues. CDR3 protein: CASSSRTGEVGEQFF. CDR3 in DNA: TGCGCCAGCAGCTCAAGGACAGGGGAGGTGGGTGAGCAGTTCTTC. The complete variable domain, with remaining parts taken from reference TRBV5-1 and TRBJ2-1, reads KAGVTQTPRYLIKTRGQQVTLSCSPISGHRSVSWYQQTPGQGLQFLFEYFSETQRNKGNFPGRFSGRQFSNSRSEMNVSTLELGDSALYLCASSSRTGEVGEQFFGPGTRLTVL.

Only a few counts were recorded for this clone. The chain joins TRBV7-2 to TRBJ2-7; weak D call: TRBD2 (6 bases). The CDR3 totals 16 residues. Germline CDR1 SGHTA, CDR2 FQGNSA. Trimming took 6 bases from V and 4 from J, leaving 22 bases between them. CDR3 residues: CASSPARAGTRYEQYF. In nucleotides, the CDR3 is TGTGCCAGCAGTCCCGCCCGGGCGGGAACCCGGTACGAGCAGTACTTC.

This clone was seen a single time. V is TRBV2 and J is TRBJ1-5; the match to TRBD1 covers 7 bases. Trimming cost V 5 bases and J 6 bases; bases outside gene matches: 13. The length of the CDR3 is 16 residues. CDR1 is SNHLY, CDR2 FYNNEI, per germline. Here the CDR3 DNA reads TGTGCCAGCAGTCCGGACGGTGTTCAGGGGGGTCAGCCCCAGCATTTT. As protein: CASSPDGVQGGQPQHF.

In this sample, this clone turned up a few times. The chain joins TRBV5-1 to TRBJ2-1, with a possible D match to TRBD2 (6 bases). Looked up from germline, CDR1 is SGHRS and CDR2 is YFSETQ. This CDR3 region has 15 residues. Trimming removed 0 bases at V and 6 bases at J, with 13 bases between. CDR3 sequence: CASSLEAGDRNEQFF. The DNA for the CDR3 is TGCGCCAGCAGCTTGGAAGCGGGTGACCGCAATGAGCAGTTCTTC.